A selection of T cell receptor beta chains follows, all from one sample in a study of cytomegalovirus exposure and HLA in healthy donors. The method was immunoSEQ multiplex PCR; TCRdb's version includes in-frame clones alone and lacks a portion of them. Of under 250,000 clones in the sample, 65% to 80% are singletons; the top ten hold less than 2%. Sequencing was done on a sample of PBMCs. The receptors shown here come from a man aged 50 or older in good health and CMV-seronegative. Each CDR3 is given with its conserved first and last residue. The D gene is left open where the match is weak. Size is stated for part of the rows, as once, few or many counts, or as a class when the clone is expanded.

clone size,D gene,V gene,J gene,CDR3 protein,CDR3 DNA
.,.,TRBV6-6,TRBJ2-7,CASSYSSEYEQYF,TGTGCCAGCAGTTACTCTAGCGAGTACGAGCAGTACTTC
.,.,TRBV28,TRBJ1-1,CASPPRSNWNTEAFF,TGTGCCAGCCCCCCCCGGTCAAATTGGAACACTGAAGCTTTCTTT
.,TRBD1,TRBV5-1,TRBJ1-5,CASSPGTAGHQPQHF,TGCGCCAGCAGCCCTGGGACAGCAGGGCATCAGCCCCAGCATTTT
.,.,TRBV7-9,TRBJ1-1,CASSLYQGPNTEAFF,TGTGCCAGCAGCTTATACCAGGGGCCGAACACTGAAGCTTTCTTT
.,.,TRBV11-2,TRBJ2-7,CASRERIQGNEQYF,TGTGCCAGCAGGGAAAGGATCCAGGGGAACGAGCAGTACTTC
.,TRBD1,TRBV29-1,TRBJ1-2,CSVDTRDRLSYGYTF,TGCAGCGTCGACACCCGGGACAGGCTATCTTATGGCTACACCTTC
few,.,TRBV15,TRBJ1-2,CATSRVETGRTNYGYTF,TGTGCCACCAGCAGAGTTGAGACAGGACGGACTAACTATGGCTACACCTTC
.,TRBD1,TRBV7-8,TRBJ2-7,CASSLRDRGSEQYF,TGTGCCAGCAGCTTAAGGGACAGGGGATCCGAGCAGTACTTC
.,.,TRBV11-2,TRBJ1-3,CASSLASGNTIYF,TGTGCCAGCAGCCTAGCTTCCGGAAACACCATATATTTT
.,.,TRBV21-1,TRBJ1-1,CASEGGGLGTEAFF,TGTGCCAGCGAAGGGGGGGGGCTAGGCACTGAAGCTTTCTTT
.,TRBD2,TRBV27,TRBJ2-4,CAIQRGRFFPLAKNIQYF,TGTGCCATACAGCGGGGGAGGTTCTTTCCCCTAGCCAAAAACATTCAGTACTTC
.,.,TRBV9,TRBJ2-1,CASSVIADEQFF,TGTGCCAGCAGCGTAATTGCGGATGAGCAGTTCTTC
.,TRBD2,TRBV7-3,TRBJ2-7,CASSLLSELAGDFVEQYF,TGTGCCAGCAGCTTATTGTCCGAACTAGCGGGAGACTTTGTCGAGCAGTACTTC
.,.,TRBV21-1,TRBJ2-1,CASSREGADSYNEQFF,TGTGCCAGCAGCCGTGAGGGAGCTGACTCCTACAATGAGCAGTTCTTC
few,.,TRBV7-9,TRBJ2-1,CASSLAGGVNEQFF,TGTGCCAGCAGCTTAGCCGGTGGTGTCAATGAGCAGTTCTTC
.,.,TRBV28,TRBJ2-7,CASTHGTTYEQYF,TGTGCCAGCACCCACGGGACAACCTACGAGCAGTACTTC
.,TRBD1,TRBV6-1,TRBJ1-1,CASSERDSQAFF,TGTGCCAGCAGTGAACGGGACAGCCAAGCTTTCTTT
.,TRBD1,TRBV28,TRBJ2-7,CASRRDRSYEQYF,TGTGCCAGCAGGAGGGACAGATCCTACGAGCAGTACTTC
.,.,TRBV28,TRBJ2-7,CASSLASGASYEQYF,TGTGCCAGCAGTTTGGCCAGCGGTGCCTCCTACGAGCAGTACTTC
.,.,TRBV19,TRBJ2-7,CASRSWGRGNEQYF,TGTGCCAGTAGAAGTTGGGGCAGGGGAAACGAGCAGTACTTC
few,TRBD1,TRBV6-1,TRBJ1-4,CAQDRGQANEKLFF,TGTGCTCAGGACAGGGGGCAGGCTAATGAAAAACTGTTTTTT
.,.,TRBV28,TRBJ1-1,CASSRQATANTEAFF,TGTGCCAGCAGCCGTCAAGCTACAGCGAACACTGAAGCTTTCTTT
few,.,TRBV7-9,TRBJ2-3,CASSLEGTEDTQYF,TGTGCCAGCAGCTTAGAGGGGACTGAAGATACGCAGTATTTT
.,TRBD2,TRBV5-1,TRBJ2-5,CASSQLTSISETQYF,TGCGCCAGCAGCCAGCTGACTAGCATATCGGAGACCCAGTACTTC
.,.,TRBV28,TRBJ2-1,CASSPQTESDEQFF,TGTGCCAGCAGCCCTCAGACTGAGTCCGATGAGCAGTTCTTC
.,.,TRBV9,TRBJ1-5,CASSVEGGEPKVPQHF,TGTGCCAGCAGCGTAGAGGGGGGGGAACCCAAAGTGCCCCAGCATTTT
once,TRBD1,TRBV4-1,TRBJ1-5,CASSQGQVIPKPQHF,TGCGCCAGCAGCCAGGGACAGGTAATCCCGAAGCCCCAGCATTTT
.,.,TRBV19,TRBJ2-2,CASSSLGSGNTGELFF,TGTGCCAGTAGTTCCCTAGGTAGCGGGAACACCGGGGAGCTGTTTTTT
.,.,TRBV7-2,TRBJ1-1,CASSLGWQGNTEAFF,TGTGCCAGCAGCTTAGGATGGCAGGGGAATACTGAAGCTTTCTTT
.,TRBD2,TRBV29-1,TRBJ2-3,CSAEGLAGGRDTQYF,TGCAGCGCCGAGGGGCTAGCGGGAGGAAGGGATACGCAGTATTTT
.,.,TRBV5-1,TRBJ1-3,CASSSRTGGGNTIYF,TGCGCCAGCAGCTCTAGAACGGGGGGAGGAAACACCATATATTTT
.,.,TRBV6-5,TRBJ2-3,CASSYGAGTDTQYF,TGTGCCAGCAGTTACGGAGCGGGCACAGATACGCAGTATTTT
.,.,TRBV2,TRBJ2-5,CASSLQETQYF,TGTGCCAGCAGCCTCCAAGAGACCCAGTACTTC
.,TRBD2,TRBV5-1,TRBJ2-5,CASSSGLAVQETQYF,TGCGCCAGCAGCTCCGGACTAGCGGTCCAAGAGACCCAGTACTTC
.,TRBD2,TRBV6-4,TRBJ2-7,CASSDSPAGGTYEQYF,TGTGCCAGCAGTGACTCACCAGCGGGAGGGACCTACGAGCAGTACTTC